The source of this T cell receptor beta chain is a study of cytomegalovirus exposure and HLA in healthy donors. This CDR3 is 13 amino acids long. The germline CDR1 and CDR2 sequences are SGHRS and YFSETQ. Deletions cut 2 bases from V and 4 bases from J, with 9 bases between. Of note for this clone: Its specificity is not known.

General study points: Later, an analysis found that common viral pathogens appeared to be linked with several of the most significant clusters. A few CMV-associated chains proved CMV antigen-specific in vitro.

The study ran its PCR with 60 Vbeta and 13 Jbeta primers. The method was immunoSEQ multiplex PCR; TCRdb's version includes in-frame clones alone and lacks a portion of them. This table has about 140,000 clones, roughly two thirds appearing once. This chain links TRBV5-1 with TRBJ2-5; D is unresolved. The material sequenced was PBMCs. This clonotype originated in a male donor in good health and CMV-seronegative. CDR3 amino acids: CASSLAGTETQYF. The CDR3 DNA follows: TGCGCCAGCAGCTTAGCAGGTACAGAGACCCAGTACTTC.